What follows are 5 T cell receptor beta chains derived from one specimen sequenced in a study of T cell responses to AZD1222 COVID-19 vaccine. Sequencing was performed with immunoSEQ multiplex PCR; in TCRdb, only in-frame clones are kept and a portion is missing. The sample comprises 65,000 to 80,000 clones, 88% of which are singletons, and 4% to 5% rests with the top ten. The sequenced sample was peripheral blood, obtained 28 days after the second dose of the MenACWY control vaccine. Receptors originate from an adult who received the MenACWY meningococcal vaccine as a control.

The V call is TRBV5-5, the J call TRBJ2-7, with no clear D. Looked up from germline, CDR1 is SGHKS and CDR2 is YYEKEE (reference sequence). The CDR3 has 13 residues. Trimming took 0 bases from V and 4 from J, leaving 8 bases between them. The CDR3 is CASSLAVGYEQYF. DNA of the CDR3: TGTGCCAGCAGCTTGGCGGTCGGTTACGAGCAGTACTTC.

The CDR3, as DNA: TGTGCCAGCAGTTTATCGTGGGGCAATCAGCCCCAGCATTTT. Translated: CASSLSWGNQPQHF. The chain carries TRBV27 and TRBJ1-5; no clear D gene. The CDR3 totals 14 residues. Germline CDR1 and CDR2: MNHEY and SMNVEV (reference sequence). Trimming pared 0 bases from V and 2 bases from J, leaving 5 bases between.

CDR3 amino acids: CATSVGPGQGANHYEQYF. In nucleotides, the CDR3 is TGTGCCACCAGTGTGGGACCGGGACAGGGGGCGAATCACTACGAGCAGTACTTC. V is TRBV24-1 and J is TRBJ2-7, with 12 bases matching TRBD1. The junction had 13 bases not matched to a gene; V was cut back by 5 bases and J by 3 bases. Looked up from germline, CDR1 is KGHDR and CDR2 is SFDVKD. This CDR3 has 18 residues.

This clone came up a few times. This sequence joins TRBV6-5 and TRBJ2-7, with TRBD1 matching 10 bases. The CDR3 consists of 15 residues. CDR1 is MNHEY, CDR2 SVGAGI, per germline. V was clipped by 4 bases and J by 4 bases; unmatched bases: 7. DNA for the CDR3: TGTGCCAGCAGTTCTCCGGGACAGGGGTCGTACGAGCAGTACTTC. Translating gives CASSSPGQGSYEQYF.

This chain connects TRBV7-9 to TRBJ2-1; TRBD2 matches 8 bases. Germline-derived CDR1 and CDR2 are SEHNR and FQNEAQ (reference sequence). CDR3 length: 15 amino acids. J was trimmed by 10 bases and V by 5 bases; bases with no gene match: 13. In DNA, the CDR3 is TGTGCCAGCAGCCCTCTAGCGGGTCGGTTCAGCGAGCAGTTCTTC. This sequence encodes CASSPLAGRFSEQFF.